The 26 T cell receptor beta chains below come from one sample, sequenced in a study of blood T cell repertoires in COVID-19. This table comes from immunoSEQ multiplex PCR, and its TCRdb copy is limited to in-frame clones, with some not included. The sample shows tens of thousands of clones, more than 75% of them seen only once. Material for sequencing was peripheral blood. These receptors all come from a human donor in a cohort sampled during active COVID-19.

CDR3 coding DNA: TGTGCCAGCAGTGAAGAGTCACCCCTCCACTTT. Its translation is CASSEESPLHF. The rearrangement joins TRBV9 to TRBJ1-6; D is unclear. The germline gives CDR1 SGDLS, CDR2 YYNGEE. Deletions cut 5 bases from V and 10 bases from J, with 7 bases between. The CDR3 covers 11 residues.

The genes are TRBV18 and TRBJ2-7; possible D gene TRBD2, 6 bases. V gave up 1 base and J gave up 6 bases, with 13 bases separating them. The CDR3 sequence is 14 residues long. Germline V gene lookup returns CDR1 KGHSH and CDR2 LQKENI. The CDR3 spells CASSPLSGGSEQYF. The DNA of the CDR3 is TGTGCCAGCTCACCACTGTCAGGAGGGAGCGAGCAGTACTTC.

The rearrangement uses TRBV19 and TRBJ1-1; D call uncertain. The CDR3 has 17 amino acids. CDR1 and CDR2 from the germline V gene are LNHDA and SQIVND (reference sequence). V was clipped by 1 base and J by 0 bases, with 15 bases between them. CDR3 sequence (DNA): TGTGCCAGTAGTATAGGCGCGAGACGGACTATGAACACTGAAGCTTTCTTT. Residues: CASSIGARRTMNTEAFF.

The CDR3 is CASSGSMNTEAFF. DNA for the CDR3: TGTGCCAGCAGTGGTAGCATGAACACTGAAGCTTTCTTT. The V call is TRBV2, the J call TRBJ1-1; D gene ambiguous. The CDR3 has 13 residues. Germline CDR1 is SNHLY and CDR2 is FYNNEI. V lost 4 bases to trimming and J lost 0 bases, with 6 bases between them.

V is TRBV5-1 and J is TRBJ2-7; 9 positions match TRBD1. Trimming at V came to 0 bases and at J to 7 bases, leaving 5 bases not matched to a gene. Germline V lookup: CDR1 SGHRS, CDR2 YFSETQ. The CDR3 sequence is 14 residues long. The CDR3 DNA reads as TGCGCCAGCAGCTTGGGGGACAGGGCGATTGAGCAGTACTTC. It translates to CASSLGDRAIEQYF.

The chain links TRBV19 to TRBJ1-5, with TRBD1 matching over 9 bases. The ends lost 9 bases at V and 6 bases at J; junction bases unmatched: 12. Germline assignment: CDR1 LNHDA and CDR2 SQIVND (reference sequence). CDR3 size: 15 residues. In DNA, the CDR3 is TGTGCCAGCAGAACACAGGGGGCAGAAGCTCAGCCCCAGCATTTT. It encodes CASRTQGAEAQPQHF.

The sample holds a few counts of this clone. The gene calls are TRBV4-1 and TRBJ1-1; perhaps TRBD1 as D (5 bases). Germline V lookup: CDR1 MGHRA, CDR2 YSYEKL. V was shortened by 1 base and J by 4 bases, with 10 bases between the two germline ends. This CDR3 comprises 14 residues. The DNA for the CDR3 is TGCGCCAGCAGCCAAGGGCAGGGTGTCACTGAAGCTTTCTTT. Protein product: CASSQGQGVTEAFF.

The chain links TRBV2 to TRBJ1-1, with 8 bases lining up with TRBD1. Germline V lookup: CDR1 SNHLY, CDR2 FYNNEI. The CDR3 is 14 residues long. Germline trimming cut 4 bases from V and 1 base from J; bases unmatched to any gene: 2. The DNA for the CDR3 is TGTGCCAGCAGTGCTGGACAGGGGAACACTGAAGCTTTCTTT. It specifies CASSAGQGNTEAFF.

The chain joins TRBV19 to TRBJ1-5; 8 bases align to TRBD1. J lost 6 bases, V lost 4 bases, and 5 bases had no gene match. There are 14 residues in the CDR3. Germline V gene sequence: CDR1 LNHDA, CDR2 SQIVND (reference sequence). The CDR3 sequence: CASSTSTGAQPQHF. The CDR3 DNA follows: TGTGCCAGTAGTACCTCGACAGGGGCTCAGCCCCAGCATTTT.

This clone was counted only a few times. CDR3 amino acids: CATASRNTGELFF. The CDR3 DNA sequence: TGTGCCACCGCGTCAAGGAACACCGGGGAGCTGTTTTTT. This chain connects TRBV6-6 to TRBJ2-2, with no clear D. In germline, CDR1 is MNHNY, CDR2 SVGAGI (reference sequence). V lost 10 bases and J 1 base, leaving 10 bases between the germline ends. The CDR3 runs 13 residues.

V is TRBV5-4 and J is TRBJ2-5; 9 bases line up with TRBD2. Germline V gene sequence: CDR1 SGHNT, CDR2 YYREEE (reference sequence). The junction had 7 bases not matched to a gene; V was cut back by 2 bases and J by 5 bases. The CDR3 consists of 15 residues. Here the CDR3 DNA reads TGTGCCAGCAGCTTACGGCGGGGGGGTAGTGAGACCCAGTACTTC. Translation: CASSLRRGGSETQYF. Variable domain in full (rest from reference TRBV5-4 and TRBJ2-5): ETGVTQSPTHLIKTRGQQVTLRCSSQSGHNTVSWYQQALGQGPQFIFQYYREEENGRGNFPPRFSGLQFPNYSSELNVNALELDDSALYLCASSLRRGGSETQYFGPGTRLLVL.

CDR3 in DNA: TGTGCCAGCAGCTTATCGGTAGCGGGAGCTTCAGATACGCAGTATTTT. Translated, it gives CASSLSVAGASDTQYF. The V gene is TRBV7-3, the J gene TRBJ2-3; 9 bases line up with TRBD2. Germline CDR1 SGHTA, CDR2 FQGTGA. The junction had 7 bases not matched to a gene; V was cut back by 2 bases and J by 4 bases. CDR3 length: 16 residues.

This clone was observed a single time. J is TRBJ1-3 and V is TRBV6-5; 9 bases fit TRBD1. After removal of 7 bases from V and 3 bases from J, the junction contained 4 bases not matched to a gene. Looked up from germline, CDR1 is MNHEY and CDR2 is SVGAGI. This CDR3 has 14 amino acids. The CDR3 is CASIPGQGGNTIYF. CDR3 sequence (DNA): TGTGCCAGCATACCGGGACAGGGTGGAAACACCATATATTTT.

This clone occurred a few times. This chain joins TRBV5-1 and TRBJ2-2, with D possibly matching TRBD1 (6 bases). The V end was cut by 0 bases, the J end by 4 bases, with 13 bases between. The CDR3 runs to 16 residues. CDR1 SGHRS and CDR2 YFSETQ come from the germline V gene. The CDR3 coding sequence is TGCGCCAGCAGCTTGGCCCCGACAGGTCTCACCGGGGAGCTGTTTTTT. This sequence encodes CASSLAPTGLTGELFF. The whole variable domain, filled in from reference TRBV5-1 and TRBJ2-2, reads KAGVTQTPRYLIKTRGQQVTLSCSPISGHRSVSWYQQTPGQGLQFLFEYFSETQRNKGNFPGRFSGRQFSNSRSEMNVSTLELGDSALYLCASSLAPTGLTGELFFGEGSRLTVL.

V usage is TRBV7-9 and J usage is TRBJ2-3, with 8 bases that match TRBD2. Germline CDR1 SEHNR, CDR2 FQNEAQ (reference sequence). V dropped 6 bases and J dropped 3; count of bases not matched to a gene: 2. The CDR3 has 13 residues. For the CDR3, the DNA is TGTGCCAGCAGTGCTAGCGGGACAGATACGCAGTATTTT. Amino acid sequence: CASSASGTDTQYF.

V usage is TRBV7-8 and J usage is TRBJ2-7, with TRBD2 matching over 8 bases. Trimming cost V 5 bases and J 2 bases; bases outside gene matches: 14. The CDR3 loop spans 17 amino acids. Germline values: CDR1 SGHVS, CDR2 FQNEAQ. Written as DNA, the CDR3 is TGTGCCAGCAGCGCCGCGGGGGGTGGGGCCTTAGCCTACGAGCAGTACTTC. It encodes CASSAAGGGALAYEQYF.

J is TRBJ1-2 and V is TRBV3-1 (or the pseudogene TRBV3-2); D ambiguous. The CDR3 extends over 14 amino acids. The ends were cut back, 0 bases at V and 6 bases at J, with 11 bases in the middle. Per germline, CDR1 LGHDT and CDR2 YNNKEL (reference sequence). CDR3 DNA sequence: TGTGCCAGCAGCCAAGATCTCCGAGGTCATGGCTACACCTTC. It encodes CASSQDLRGHGYTF.

The V and J genes are TRBV6-5 and TRBJ2-6, with D tentatively TRBD1 (5 bases). The CDR3 has 15 amino acids. The germline V gene encodes CDR1 MNHEY and CDR2 SVGAGI. V was trimmed by 6 bases and J by 0 bases, leaving 9 bases between them. The CDR3 DNA sequence: TGTGCCAGCAGGCCAGGGTCCTCTGGGGCCAACGTCCTGACTTTC. Translated: CASRPGSSGANVLTF.

This clone has a single count. The chain carries TRBV11-2 and TRBJ2-1, with D possibly TRBD2 on 6 matching bases. In germline, CDR1 is SGHAT, CDR2 FQNNGV. The CDR3 runs 15 residues. V lost 1 base, J lost 4 bases, and 11 bases lay in between. The DNA of the CDR3 is TGTGCCAGCAGCTTAGTGGTGGGGGGTTACAATGAGCAGTTCTTC. It yields the protein CASSLVVGGYNEQFF.

This clone has just one count. This chain links TRBV6-4 with TRBJ2-7, with D possibly being TRBD2 (6 bases). Trimming left V 4 bases short and J 2 bases short, with 12 bases between. The CDR3 has 14 amino acids. Germline loops: CDR1 MRHNA, CDR2 SNTAGT. The CDR3 DNA follows: TGTGCCAGCAGTGTGGAGGGTGGGACCTACGAGCAGTACTTC. Residues: CASSVEGGTYEQYF.

The gene calls are TRBV6-5 and TRBJ2-7; 10 bases match TRBD1. CDR1 and CDR2 from the germline V gene are MNHEY and SVGAGI. The length of the CDR3 is 11 residues. V gave up 6 bases and J gave up 12 bases; unmatched junction bases: 5. The CDR3 protein is CASSSGTGVYF. The CDR3 DNA reads as TGTGCCAGCAGCTCCGGGACAGGGGTGTACTTC.

V gene TRBV5-8 combines with J gene TRBJ2-2; a weak D match, TRBD2 (6 bases). The CDR3 length is 15 residues. V was shortened by 2 bases and J by 0 bases, with 8 bases between the two germline ends. CDR1 and CDR2 (germline): SGHTS, YDEGEE. The CDR3 region is CASSLGTSNTGELFF. In DNA, the CDR3 is TGTGCCAGCAGCTTAGGGACTTCGAACACCGGGGAGCTGTTTTTT.

The chain combines TRBV25-1 with TRBJ1-1; D remains unclear. The CDR3 has 14 amino acids. Trimming cost V 1 base and J 1 base, with 7 bases left between them. CDR1 and CDR2 from the germline V gene are MGHDK and SYGVNS. The DNA for the CDR3 is TGTGCCAGCAGTGAATGGTCAGGGAACACTGAAGCTTTCTTT. Translated, it gives CASSEWSGNTEAFF.

This clone was seen a few times. The V gene is TRBV24-1, the J gene TRBJ2-7; TRBD1 agrees at 8 bases. The V and J ends lost 3 bases and 6 bases, in that order; junction bases with no gene match: 3. The germline CDR1 and CDR2 sequences are KGHDR and SFDVKD. This CDR3 region has 13 residues. CDR3 bases: TGTGCCACCAGTGATCAGGACAGGGTCGAGCAGTACTTC. This gives the protein CATSDQDRVEQYF.

The chain uses TRBV6-5 and TRBJ2-7; 10 bases line up with TRBD2. The V gene's germline CDR1 is MNHEY and CDR2 SVGAGI. V gave up 7 bases and J gave up 4 bases; unmatched junction bases: 4. This CDR3 is 13 amino acids long. The CDR3 reads CASKTSGTYEQYF. In DNA, the CDR3 is TGTGCCAGCAAAACTAGCGGGACTTACGAGCAGTACTTC.

This clone appeared a few times. This chain links TRBV5-4 with TRBJ1-2, with a weak D call TRBD1 (6 bases). This CDR3 region has 16 residues. Germline CDR1 SGHNT, CDR2 YYREEE (reference sequence). Between the trimmed V and J ends, which lost 4 bases and 0 bases, there was a span of 16 bases. The CDR3 DNA is TGTGCCAGCAGCCCCGGGTCTAGGACAGCTAACTATGGCTACACCTTC. This sequence encodes CASSPGSRTANYGYTF.